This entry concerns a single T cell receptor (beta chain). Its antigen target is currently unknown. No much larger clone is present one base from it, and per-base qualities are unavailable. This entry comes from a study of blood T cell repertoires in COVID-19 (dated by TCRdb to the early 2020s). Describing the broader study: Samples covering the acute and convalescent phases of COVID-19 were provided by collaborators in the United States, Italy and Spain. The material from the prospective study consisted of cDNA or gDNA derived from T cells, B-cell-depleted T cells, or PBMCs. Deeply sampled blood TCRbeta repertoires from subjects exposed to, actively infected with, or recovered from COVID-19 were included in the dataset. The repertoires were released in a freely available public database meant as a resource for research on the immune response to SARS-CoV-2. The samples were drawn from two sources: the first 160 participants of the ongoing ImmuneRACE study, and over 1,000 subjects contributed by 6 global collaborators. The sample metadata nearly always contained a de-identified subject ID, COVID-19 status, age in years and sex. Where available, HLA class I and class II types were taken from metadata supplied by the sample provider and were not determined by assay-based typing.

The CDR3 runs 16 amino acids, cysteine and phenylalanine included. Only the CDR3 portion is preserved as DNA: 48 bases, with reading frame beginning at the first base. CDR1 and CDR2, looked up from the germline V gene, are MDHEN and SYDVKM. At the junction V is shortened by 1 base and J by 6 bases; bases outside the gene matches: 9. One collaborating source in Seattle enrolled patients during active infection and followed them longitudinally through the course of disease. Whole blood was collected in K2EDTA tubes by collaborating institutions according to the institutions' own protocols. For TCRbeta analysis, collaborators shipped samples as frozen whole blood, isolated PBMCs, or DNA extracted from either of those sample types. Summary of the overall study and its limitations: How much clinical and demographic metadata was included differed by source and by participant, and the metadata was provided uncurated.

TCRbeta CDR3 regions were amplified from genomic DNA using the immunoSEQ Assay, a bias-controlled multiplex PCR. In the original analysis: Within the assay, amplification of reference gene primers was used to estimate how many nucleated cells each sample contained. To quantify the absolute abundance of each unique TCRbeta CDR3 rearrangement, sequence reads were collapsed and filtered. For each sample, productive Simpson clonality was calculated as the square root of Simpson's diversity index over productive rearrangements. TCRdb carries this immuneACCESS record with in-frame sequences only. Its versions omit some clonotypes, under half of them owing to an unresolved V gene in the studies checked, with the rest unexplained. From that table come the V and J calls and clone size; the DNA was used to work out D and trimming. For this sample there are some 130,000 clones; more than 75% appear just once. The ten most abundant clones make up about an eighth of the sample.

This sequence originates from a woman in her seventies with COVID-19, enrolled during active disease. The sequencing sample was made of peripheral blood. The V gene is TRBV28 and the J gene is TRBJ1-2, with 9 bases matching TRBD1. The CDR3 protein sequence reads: CASSLLPGTGWDGYTF. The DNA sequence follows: TGTGCCAGCAGTTTATTGCCCGGGACAGGGTGGGATGGCTACACCTTC.